Sequencing of this T cell receptor (beta chain) was carried out in a study of metastatic and nonmetastatic thyroid tumors. MiXCR reprocessed the PCR reads for TCRdb. Of 17,000 or so clones listed, roughly 24% were seen once; the top ten hold approximately 9.9%. Every patient was untreated before thyroid surgery. This clone was detected many times. This CDR3 has 16 residues. CDR1 and CDR2 (germline): MGHRA, YSYEKL. Trimming removed 2 bases from V and 6 bases from J; junction bases left unmatched: 8. Sequenced material: blood. V gene TRBV4-1 combines with J gene TRBJ2-1; the match to TRBD2 covers 9 bases. This TCR came from a male donor with papillary thyroid cancer or a benign thyroid nodule (not recorded which). Some clones in this sample may be carry-over from other donors' samples. CDR3 amino acids: CASSQIASGMGNEQFF. In DNA, the CDR3 is TGCGCCAGCAGCCAAATTGCTAGCGGGATGGGCAATGAGCAGTTCTTC.